This T cell receptor beta chain appears in the sequencing data of a study of blood T cell repertoires in COVID-19. Study-wide context: Sites in the United States, Italy and Spain provided acute and convalescent COVID-19 samples. Nucleic acid was either cDNA or gDNA, and it came from T cells, B-cell-depleted T cells, or PBMCs.

The authors' processing: Reference gene primer amplification yielded estimated nucleated cell counts. The table came from immunoSEQ multiplex PCR; TCRdb's copy has only in-frame clones and leaves some out. From that table come the V and J calls and clone size; the DNA was used to work out D and trimming. The table lists around 260,000 clones, 70% to 85% of them singletons. Seattle cases were enrolled at active infection and followed longitudinally. The TCR sequence derives from a human donor with COVID-19, enrolled during active disease. The donor label of this sample is uncertain. Sequenced input: peripheral blood.

In nucleotides, the CDR3 is TGTGCCAGCAGCCGGGACTACAATGAGCAGTTCTTC. Its protein is CASSRDYNEQFF. The rearrangement joins TRBV5-4 to TRBJ2-1, with TRBD2 as a possible D gene (5 bases). Trimming removed 4 bases at V and 3 bases at J, with 5 bases between. The germline V gene encodes CDR1 SGHNT and CDR2 YYREEE (reference sequence). This CDR3 spans 12 amino acids.